This paragraph covers one TCR beta chain sequence. Original processing methods: For nucleated cells, counts were estimated from reference gene primer amplification. Profiled with immunoSEQ multiplex PCR; TCRdb holds only in-frame clones, not every one. V and J calls and clone size are given by that table; D and trimming were obtained from the DNA. The sample lists some 350,000 clones; roughly 90% were seen once. One Seattle source followed patients from active infection through their disease course. These data are taken from a study of blood T cell repertoires in COVID-19. Study overall: Whether acute or convalescent, the COVID-19 samples came from the United States, Italy and Spain.

The source material was peripheral blood. This receptor was identified in a woman younger than 45 with COVID-19, enrolled during active disease.

CDR3 sequence (DNA): TGTGCCACCAGCAGAACAGGCGACACTGAAGCTTTCTTT. The encoded protein is CATSRTGDTEAFF. This chain uses TRBV15 with TRBJ1-1, with a tentative D call TRBD1 (5 bases). Germline CDR1 and CDR2: LNHNV and YYDKDF (reference sequence). The CDR3 has 13 amino acids. Trimming shortened V by 2 bases and J by 3 bases, and 7 bases separated the two germline ends.